This T cell receptor beta chain was recovered during a study of shared clonotypes between healthy human individuals (dated by TCRdb to about 2020). The study in broad terms: The cohort included three men and a couple of women between 18 and 49 years of age. To estimate repertoire size and how much clonotype sharing occurs between individuals, the study deeply sequenced the blood TCR repertoires of five healthy adults. For each donor, CD4 naive and CD4 memory were each given three plates, CD8 naive was given two plates, and CD8 memory was given one plate. Each donor's leukapheresis produced roughly between about 0.9 and 9.5 billion PBMCs. To increase sequencing depth and limit assay-specific biases, TCR repertoire library preparation and sequencing were carried out by different laboratories using diverse techniques. Findings and caveats that apply to the study as a whole: Rarefaction of sorted-subset datasets indicated incomplete sequencing despite the large sequencing depth. Only blood was sampled, and tissue TCR repertoires likely differ from those in blood. Based on pairwise subsampling, the degree of clonotype sharing among donors was expected to be affected by sequencing depth. Compared with non-shared clonotypes, clonotypes shared by all four sorted-subset donors had higher generation probabilities. Across a handful of donors, roughly 5% of naive CD4, approximately 3.5% of naive CD8, 2% to 2.5% of memory CD4, and under 0.45% of memory CD8 clonotypes were shared. Because the study included only a small number of donors, the genetic and exposure-history diversity represented was limited. Naive subsets generally had larger estimated clonotype richness than memory subsets.

Using the deep immunoSEQ assay, TCR CDR3 regions were amplified from genomic DNA by multiplex PCR. For each cell subset, the extracted genomic DNA was distributed evenly across all wells of several immunoSEQ 96-well plates, and each plate served as one replicate. For sorted subsets, each replicate PCR was loaded with roughly 200 ng genomic DNA, equivalent to approximately 27,000 T cell genomes. Purified libraries were measured with a Qubit 3.0 fluorometer, size-checked on a Bioanalyzer 2100, and measured again with the KAPA Library Quantification kit. Each immunoSEQ 96-well plate was sequenced on its own single-read 150-cycle Illumina NextSeq 550 flow cell. Per the original workflow: Because the immunoSEQ output included only junctional sequences and no quality scores, the filtering could not be the same as the filtering used for full-length reads. To assign V/J genes and CDR3, sequences were annotated against IMGT germline references using PyIR, a Python wrapper for IgBLAST v1.9. Reads with weak V/J assignments (E-value above 1e-6), missing CDR3, stop codons, out-of-frame junctions, or ambiguous translated residues were removed. A V3J clonotype was defined by an identical inferred V gene, J gene, and CDR3 amino acid sequence. The percentage overlap between two repertoires was calculated by dividing the number of shared unique clonotypes by the size of the smaller repertoire. RTK rarefaction, the Chao1 estimator, and Recon v2.1 estimates of unobserved clonotypes were used to assess repertoire richness. OLGA was used to compute generation probabilities for all TCRbeta clonotypes that the gDNA method yielded from a handful of donors. This immuneACCESS table, as held by TCRdb, lists in-frame sequences with V and J called but not all clones. Of the missing ones, under half trace to an unresolved V gene in checked studies; the others have no known cause. The DNA was the basis for D and trimming; V, J and clone size are from that table. The sample includes 900,000 to 1,200,000 clones, with 75% to 85% observed a single time. The ten largest clones add up to roughly 0.57% of the sample.

There are 13 amino acids in the CDR3, from cysteine to phenylalanine inclusive. Only the CDR3 region is kept as DNA, spanning 39 bases read in frame from base 1. The V end loses 0 bases and the J end loses 2 bases, and a stretch of 3 bases separates them. The germline V gene provides CDR1 LGHNA and CDR2 YNFKEQ. Remarks on this clone: Which antigen it targets is not known. Base qualities are not at hand, and no much larger clone is one base apart.

The donors were healthy, HIV-negative adults who had no recently reported acute infections or vaccinations. All donors were Caucasian adults living in Nashville, Tennessee, USA. CD4+ T cells were enriched by magnetic negative selection; naive cells were then positively selected on CD45RA, and the negative fraction formed the memory subset. Blood was collected by leukapheresis, and PBMCs were isolated by Ficoll-Histopaque density gradient centrifugation and then cryopreserved in liquid nitrogen vapor phase. Analytical flow cytometry was used to check the purity and quantity of every magnetically sorted T cell population. Each sorted fraction had its genomic DNA isolated and then quantified by UV absorbance on a Nanodrop 2000c.

The V gene is TRBV4-2 and the J gene is TRBJ2-3; the D segment cannot be called with confidence. Sequences were obtained from memory CD4+ T cells from PBMCs. Per the publication, the cell subset or site label means: CD45RA-negative fraction. This clonotype was sampled from a man younger than 35 in good health. Some clones in this sample may be carry-over from other donors' samples. The CDR3 loop reads CASSQEYTDTQYF. Read as DNA, the sequence is TGTGCCAGCAGCCAAGAATACACAGATACGCAGTATTTT.